This is a list of T cell receptor beta chains from one sample in a study of CD8+CD57+ T cells in acquired aplastic anemia. TCRdb analysed the reads with MiXCR anew, one entry per CDR3 protein. The sample includes some 190,000 distinct CDR3 sequences, roughly half of them seen just once. Sequenced sample: sorted CD4+, CD8+, or CD8+CD57+ T cells (not recorded which) from PBMCs. These receptors came from a human donor in good health. Both conserved end residues are part of each CDR3. A D gene is named only where the DNA matches it firmly. For some rows the clone size is stated as once, few or many, or as a class when expanded; others skip it.

few,TRBV30,.,TRBJ2-7,CAWSVAGKRSYEQYF,TGTGCCTGGAGTGTGGCTGGCAAGCGCTCCTACGAGCAGTACTTC
many,TRBV7-2,TRBD2,TRBJ2-7,CASSLGRAYEQYF,TGTGCCAGTAGTCTCGGGAGGGCCTACGAGCAGTACTTC
.,TRBV6-5,TRBD1,TRBJ2-7,CASTYRGTGGGEQYF,TGTGCCAGCACTTACAGAGGGACAGGGGGCGGTGAGCAGTACTTC
.,TRBV9,TRBD2,TRBJ2-1,CASSPGLAKGNEQFF,TGTGCCAGCAGCCCGGGACTAGCGAAGGGGAATGAGCAGTTCTTC
.,TRBV20-1,TRBD2,TRBJ2-3,CSAIASGGVTDTQYF,TGCAGTGCTATCGCTAGCGGGGGGGTCACAGATACGCAGTATTTT
.,TRBV10-3,.,TRBJ1-5,CAISVAGGGNQPQHF,TGTGCCATCAGTGTCGCGGGAGGCGGCAATCAGCCCCAGCATTTT
.,TRBV2,.,TRBJ2-3,CASSEGETDTQYF,TGTGCCAGCAGTGAGGGTGAGACAGATACGCAGTATTTT
.,TRBV7-9,TRBD1,TRBJ1-2,CASSPGQGRVDGYTF,TGTGCCAGCAGCCCAGGACAGGGAAGGGTTGATGGCTACACCTTC
.,TRBV9,.,TRBJ2-2,CASSSPRQRRRENTGELFF,TGTGCCAGCAGCTCTCCCCGTCAGCGGCGGAGAGAGAACACCGGGGAGCTGTTTTTT
.,TRBV19,.,TRBJ2-7,CASSIGNLRGEQYF,TGTGCCAGTAGTATAGGGAACCTCAGAGGCGAGCAGTACTTC
.,TRBV29-1,TRBD1,TRBJ1-3,CSFQQGSGNTIYF,TGCAGCTTCCAACAGGGGTCTGGAAACACCATATATTTT
.,TRBV3-1,TRBD2,TRBJ2-7,CASSRGPSGRGGGYEQYF,TGTGCCAGCAGCCGTGGTCCTAGCGGGAGAGGAGGGGGTTACGAGCAGTACTTC
many,TRBV9,TRBD2,TRBJ2-1,CASSPQPGAGEQFF,TGTGCCAGCAGCCCCCAACCCGGAGCGGGAGAGCAGTTCTTC
many,TRBV20-1,.,TRBJ2-7,CSAREGGRAYEQYF,TGCAGTGCTAGAGAGGGGGGACGGGCCTACGAGCAGTACTTC